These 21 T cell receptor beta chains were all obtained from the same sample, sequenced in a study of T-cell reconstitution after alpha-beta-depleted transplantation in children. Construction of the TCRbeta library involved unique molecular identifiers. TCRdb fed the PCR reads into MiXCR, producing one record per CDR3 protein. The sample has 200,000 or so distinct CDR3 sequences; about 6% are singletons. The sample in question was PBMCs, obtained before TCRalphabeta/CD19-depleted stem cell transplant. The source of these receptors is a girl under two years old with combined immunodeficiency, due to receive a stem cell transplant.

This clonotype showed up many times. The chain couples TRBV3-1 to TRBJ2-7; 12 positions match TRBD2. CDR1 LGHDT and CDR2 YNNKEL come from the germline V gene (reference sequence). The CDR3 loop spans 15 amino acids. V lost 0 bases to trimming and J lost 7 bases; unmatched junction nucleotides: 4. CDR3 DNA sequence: TGTGCCAGCAGCCAAGAGTGGACTAGCGGGGCGGAGCAGTACTTC. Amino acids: CASSQEWTSGAEQYF.

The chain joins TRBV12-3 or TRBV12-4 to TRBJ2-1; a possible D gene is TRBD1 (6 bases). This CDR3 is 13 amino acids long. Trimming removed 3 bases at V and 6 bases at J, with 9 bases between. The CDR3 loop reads CASSFRGGNEQFF. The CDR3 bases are TGTGCCAGCAGTTTCAGAGGGGGCAATGAGCAGTTCTTC.

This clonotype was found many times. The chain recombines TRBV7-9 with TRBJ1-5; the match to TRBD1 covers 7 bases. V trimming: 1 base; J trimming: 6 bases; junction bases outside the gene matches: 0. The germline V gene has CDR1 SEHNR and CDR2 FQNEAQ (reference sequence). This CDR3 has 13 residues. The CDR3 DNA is TGTGCCAGCAGCTTAGGACAGGGTCAGCCCCAGCATTTT. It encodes CASSLGQGQPQHF.

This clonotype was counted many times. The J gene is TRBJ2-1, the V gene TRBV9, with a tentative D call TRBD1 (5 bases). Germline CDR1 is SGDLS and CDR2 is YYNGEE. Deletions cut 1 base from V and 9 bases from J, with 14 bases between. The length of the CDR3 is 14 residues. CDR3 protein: CASSVLGETGEQFF. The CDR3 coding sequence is TGTGCCAGCAGCGTACTAGGGGAAACGGGTGAGCAGTTCTTC.

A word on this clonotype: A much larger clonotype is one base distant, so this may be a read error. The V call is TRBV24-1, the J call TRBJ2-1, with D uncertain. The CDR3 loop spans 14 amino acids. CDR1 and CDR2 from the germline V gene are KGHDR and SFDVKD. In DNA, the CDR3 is TGTGCCACCCTTCCTAGGGAAGGGTCCAATGAGGAGTTCTTC. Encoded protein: CATLPREGSNEEFF.

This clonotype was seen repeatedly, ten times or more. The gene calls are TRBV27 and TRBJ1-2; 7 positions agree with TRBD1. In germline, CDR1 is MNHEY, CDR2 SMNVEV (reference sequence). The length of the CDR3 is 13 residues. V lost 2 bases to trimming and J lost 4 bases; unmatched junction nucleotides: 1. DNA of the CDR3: TGTGCCAGCAGTTTAGCAGGGGGCTATGGCTACACCTTC. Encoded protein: CASSLAGGYGYTF.

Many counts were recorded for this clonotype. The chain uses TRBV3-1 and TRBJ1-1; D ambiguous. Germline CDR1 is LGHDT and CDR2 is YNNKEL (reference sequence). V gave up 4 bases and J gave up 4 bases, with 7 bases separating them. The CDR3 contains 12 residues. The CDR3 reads CASSLQSTEAFF. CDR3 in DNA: TGTGCCAGCAGCCTTCAGAGCACTGAAGCTTTCTTT. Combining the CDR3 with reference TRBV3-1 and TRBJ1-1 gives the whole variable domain DTAVSQTPKYLVTQMGNDKSIKCEQNLGHDTMYWYKQDSKKFLKIMFSYNNKELIINETVPNRFSPKSPDKAHLNLHINSLELGDSAVYFCASSLQSTEAFFGQGTRLTVV.

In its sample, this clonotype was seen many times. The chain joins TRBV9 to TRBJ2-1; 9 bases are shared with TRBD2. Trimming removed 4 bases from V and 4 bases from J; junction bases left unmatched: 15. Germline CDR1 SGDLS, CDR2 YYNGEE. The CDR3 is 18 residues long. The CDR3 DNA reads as TGTGCCAGCAGCTCCCAGCTGGGAGCGGGAGGACCTTACAATGAGCAGTTCTTC. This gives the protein CASSSQLGAGGPYNEQFF.

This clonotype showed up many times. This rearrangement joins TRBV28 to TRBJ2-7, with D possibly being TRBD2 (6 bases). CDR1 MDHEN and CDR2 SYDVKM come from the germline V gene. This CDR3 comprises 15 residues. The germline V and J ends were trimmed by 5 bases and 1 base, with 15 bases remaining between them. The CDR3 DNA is TGTGCCAGCAGTCCTCGGAGGGTCGGGTCCTACGAGCAGTACTTC. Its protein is CASSPRRVGSYEQYF.

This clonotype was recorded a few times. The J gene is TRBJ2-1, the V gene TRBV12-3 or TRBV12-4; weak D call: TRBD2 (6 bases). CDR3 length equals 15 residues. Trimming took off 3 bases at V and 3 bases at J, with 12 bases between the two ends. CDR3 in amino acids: CASSFSGSFYNEQFF. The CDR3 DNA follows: TGTGCCAGCAGTTTTAGCGGCTCCTTCTACAATGAGCAGTTCTTC.

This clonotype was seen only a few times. DNA of the CDR3: TGTGCCAGCAGTTCCCCTTTGGAGACCCAGTACTTC. Protein product: CASSSPLETQYF. The gene calls are TRBV7-6 and TRBJ2-5; D is uncertain. This CDR3 has 12 residues. The V gene lost 6 bases and the J gene lost 5 bases, with 10 bases spanning the gap. CDR1 is SGHVS, CDR2 FNYEAQ, per germline.

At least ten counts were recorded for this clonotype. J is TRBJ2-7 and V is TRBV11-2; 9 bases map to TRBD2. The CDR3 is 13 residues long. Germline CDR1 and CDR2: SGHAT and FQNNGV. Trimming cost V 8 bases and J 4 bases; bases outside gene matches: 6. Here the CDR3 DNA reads TGTGCCAGCGGAACTAGCGGGCTTTACGAGCAGTACTTC. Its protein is CASGTSGLYEQYF.

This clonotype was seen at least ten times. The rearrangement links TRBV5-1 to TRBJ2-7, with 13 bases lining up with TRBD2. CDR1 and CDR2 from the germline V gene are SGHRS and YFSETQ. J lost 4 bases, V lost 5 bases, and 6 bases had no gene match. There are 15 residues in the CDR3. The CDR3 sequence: CASRPGLAGLYEQYF. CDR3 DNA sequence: TGCGCCAGCAGGCCGGGACTAGCGGGGCTATACGAGCAGTACTTC.

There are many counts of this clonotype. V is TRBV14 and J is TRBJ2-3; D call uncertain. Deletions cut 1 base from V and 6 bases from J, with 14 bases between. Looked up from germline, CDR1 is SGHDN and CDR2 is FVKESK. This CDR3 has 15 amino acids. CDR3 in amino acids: CASSQVMRSGDTQYF. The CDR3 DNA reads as TGTGCCAGCAGCCAAGTAATGCGGAGTGGGGATACGCAGTATTTT.

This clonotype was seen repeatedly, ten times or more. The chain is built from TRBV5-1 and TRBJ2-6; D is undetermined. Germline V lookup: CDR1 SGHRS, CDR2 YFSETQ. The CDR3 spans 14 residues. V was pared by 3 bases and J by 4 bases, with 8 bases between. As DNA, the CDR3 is TGCGCCAGCAGCTATAGGAACGGGGCCAACGTCCTGACTTTC. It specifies CASSYRNGANVLTF.

The CDR3 loop is CASSLWTPHESRHEQFF. The CDR3 nucleotides are TGTGCCAGCAGCTTATGGACTCCCCATGAAAGTCGCCATGAGCAGTTCTTC. The chain recombines TRBV7-9 with TRBJ2-1; D is perhaps TRBD2 (5 bases). The CDR3 loop spans 17 amino acids. Germline V gene lookup returns CDR1 SEHNR and CDR2 FQNEAQ (reference sequence). V was shortened by 2 bases and J by 8 bases, with 22 bases between the two germline ends.

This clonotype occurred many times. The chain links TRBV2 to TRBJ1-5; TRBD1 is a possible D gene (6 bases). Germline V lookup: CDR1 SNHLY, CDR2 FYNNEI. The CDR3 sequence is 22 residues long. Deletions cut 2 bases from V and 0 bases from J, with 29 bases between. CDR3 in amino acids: CASSEFLVVAGEFGYSNQPQHF. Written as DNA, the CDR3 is TGTGCCAGCAGTGAATTTCTCGTTGTGGCAGGGGAGTTTGGGTATAGCAATCAGCCCCAGCATTTT.

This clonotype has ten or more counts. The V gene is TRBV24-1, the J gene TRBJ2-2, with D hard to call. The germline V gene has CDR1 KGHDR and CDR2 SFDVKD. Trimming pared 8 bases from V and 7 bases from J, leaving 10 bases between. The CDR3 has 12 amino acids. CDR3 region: CATTSPGGELFF. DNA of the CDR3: TGTGCCACCACCTCCCCGGGCGGGGAGCTGTTTTTT.

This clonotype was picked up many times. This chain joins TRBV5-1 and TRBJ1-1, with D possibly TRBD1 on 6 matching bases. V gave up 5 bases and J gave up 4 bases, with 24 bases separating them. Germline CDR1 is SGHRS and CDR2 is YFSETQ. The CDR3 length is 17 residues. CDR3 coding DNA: TGCGCCAGCAGTGTAGGGGACATCCTCGCGGTGGTCACTGAAGCTTTCTTT. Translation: CASSVGDILAVVTEAFF.

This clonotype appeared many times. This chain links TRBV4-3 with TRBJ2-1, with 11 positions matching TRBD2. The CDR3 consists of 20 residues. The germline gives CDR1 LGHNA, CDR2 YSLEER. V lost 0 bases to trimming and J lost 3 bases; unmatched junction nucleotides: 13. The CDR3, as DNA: TGCGCCAGCAGCCAAGATGAAAATTTAGGGGGACTAGCGGTCTACAATGAGCAGTTCTTC. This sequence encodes CASSQDENLGGLAVYNEQFF.

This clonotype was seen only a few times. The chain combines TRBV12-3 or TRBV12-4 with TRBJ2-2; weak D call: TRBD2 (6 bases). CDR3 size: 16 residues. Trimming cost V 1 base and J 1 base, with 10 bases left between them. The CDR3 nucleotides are TGTGCCAGCAGTTTAGGGAGGGGTTTGAACACCGGGGAGCTGTTTTTT. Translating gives CASSLGRGLNTGELFF.